A selection of T cell receptor beta chains follows, all from one sample in a study of T cells in Graves' hyperthyroidism and ophthalmopathy. TCRdb independently ran MiXCR on the multiplex PCR reads; one entry per CDR3 protein. The data show hundreds of thousands of distinct CDR3 sequences, 15% to 19% seen once. The sample taken for sequencing was blood. These receptors were obtained from a woman aged 18-29 years with Graves' hyperthyroidism. Each CDR3 is given with its conserved first and last residue. The D gene is left open where the match is weak. Expanded clones get a size class; other rows say once, few or many, or leave the size out.

cdr3_nt cdr3_aa d_call j_call clone_size v_call
TGTGCCAGCAGTTTTCCCGGGGCCAACGTCCTGACTTTC CASSFPGANVLTF . TRBJ2-6 many TRBV27
TGCAGTGCCTTAACCCTCGCTTACAATGAGCAGTTCTTC CSALTLAYNEQFF . TRBJ2-1 . TRBV20-1
TGTGCCACTTCTCCCGCGGGGGGGGCTCATTCACCCCTCCACTTT CATSPAGGAHSPLHF . TRBJ1-6 many TRBV2
TGTGCCAGCATCCTTACGACAGGCGGGAGTTCACCCCTCCACTTT CASILTTGGSSPLHF . TRBJ1-6 many TRBV28
TGTGCCAGCAGACGAAGCGGGAGCAACTCCTACGAGCAGTACTTC CASRRSGSNSYEQYF TRBD2 TRBJ2-7 many TRBV7-9
TGTGCCATCAGTACAGGGAGGACCTACGAGCAGTACTTC CAISTGRTYEQYF . TRBJ2-7 few TRBV10-3
TGTGCTAGCAGCGGATTTTCCGGGACACTAAACTATGGCTACACCTTC CASSGFSGTLNYGYTF . TRBJ1-2 many TRBV7-7
TGTGCCAGCAGTTGGGGGACGGTCGGAAACATTCAGTACTTC CASSWGTVGNIQYF . TRBJ2-4 many TRBV12-3/TRBV12-4
TGTGCCATCAGTGAGACAGCCGACAGGGAGCAGTACTTC CAISETADREQYF . TRBJ2-7 few TRBV10-3
TGTGCCAGCAGCGGCAGGGGCGGTGAGCAGTTCTTC CASSGRGGEQFF . TRBJ2-1 many TRBV11-1
TGTGCCAGCAGCCCTACTCGGATGGGGGGGGAGACCCAGTACTTC CASSPTRMGGETQYF TRBD2 TRBJ2-5 many TRBV12-3/TRBV12-4
TGTGCCAGCTCACCGTCGGGGTCCACAGGGTCGAACACTGAAGCTTTCTTT CASSPSGSTGSNTEAFF . TRBJ1-1 many TRBV18
TGTGCCACCATTAGCGGGAGGCGGTACGAGCAGTACTTC CATISGRRYEQYF TRBD2 TRBJ2-7 many TRBV2
TGTGCCAGCAGCTTAGCCGGAGGTTCTGGAAACACCATATATTTT CASSLAGGSGNTIYF . TRBJ1-3 many TRBV11-3
TGTGCCAGCAGGCCCCTGAGGGGCCCCTCCTACGAGCAGTACTTC CASRPLRGPSYEQYF . TRBJ2-7 few TRBV7-8
TGTGCCAGCAGTACCGATCAGGGGCCCCAGTTCTTC CASSTDQGPQFF . TRBJ2-1 many TRBV27
TGTGCCAGCAGCGTCCACTGGGACACCCGGCAGGGCTACACCTTC CASSVHWDTRQGYTF . TRBJ1-2 . TRBV9
TGTGCCAGCCGGGACAGGGGGAACATTCAGTACTTC CASRDRGNIQYF TRBD1 TRBJ2-4 . TRBV19
TGCAGTGCTAGCTACTTTAGTTCGGGGGCGGGTTATTCACCCCTCCACTTT CSASYFSSGAGYSPLHF . TRBJ1-6 many TRBV20-1
TGCAGTGCTAGATCCCCAGGATCAGCATTCCACGAGCAGTACTTC CSARSPGSAFHEQYF . TRBJ2-7 many TRBV20-1
TGTGCCAGCAGTTCCGGGGGCTCGAGATGGGAGCAGTACTTC CASSSGGSRWEQYF . TRBJ2-7 many TRBV28
TGTGCCAGCAGCCCCCGGGACAGGGACTATGGCTACACCTTC CASSPRDRDYGYTF TRBD1 TRBJ1-2 many TRBV3-1